This TCR beta chain was sequenced in a study of CD4+ T cells in melanoma. Study-wide findings and caveats: In melanoma, neoantigen-specific CD4+ T cells reportedly differed in differentiation state.

In the case of this clone: The antigen is unknown.

TCRdb's copy holds only in-frame clones and misses some; the assay was immunoSEQ multiplex PCR. The table lists about 14,000 clones, 68% of them singletons, with 15% to 20% in the top ten. The V gene's germline CDR1 is SGHRS and CDR2 YFSETQ. The CDR3 totals 14 residues. Trimming cost V 7 bases and J 0 bases; bases outside gene matches: 5. The chain employs TRBV5-1 and TRBJ2-3; 7 nucleotides align to TRBD2. This TCR was recovered from a human donor with melanoma. Sequenced sample: cells from a culture (not recorded whether cultured in vitro). The CDR3 is CASGGDGSTDTQYF. CDR3 nucleotide sequence: TGCGCCAGCGGGGGGGACGGTAGCACAGATACGCAGTATTTT.